This TCR beta chain appears in the sequencing data of a study of cytomegalovirus exposure and HLA in healthy donors. Findings of the study overall: Confirmation was obtained in vitro that a few CMV-associated chains are specific for CMV antigens. It is likely that the observed cluster of highly shared sequence variants was a sequencing artifact. Roughly uniform depth of sequencing across donors was assumed in presence/absence analyses.

Worth noting for this clone: The antigen is unknown.

The PCR had 60 Vbeta and 13 Jbeta primers. The protocol was immunoSEQ multiplex PCR, while the TCRdb copy is restricted to in-frame clones and leaves out a portion. The table records 100,000 to 150,000 clones, roughly four fifths of them present only once. CDR1 is SEHNR and CDR2 is FQNEAQ in the germline V gene (reference sequence). The ends lost 3 bases at V and 6 bases at J; junction bases unmatched: 5. This CDR3 has 15 residues. The material sequenced was PBMCs. This receptor was identified in a boy under 10 years old in good health and CMV-seronegative. This chain uses TRBV7-9 with TRBJ2-3; TRBD1 agrees at 11 bases. DNA for the CDR3: TGTGCCAGCAGCTTCGGGACAGGGGGTAAGGATACGCAGTATTTT. It translates to CASSFGTGGKDTQYF.